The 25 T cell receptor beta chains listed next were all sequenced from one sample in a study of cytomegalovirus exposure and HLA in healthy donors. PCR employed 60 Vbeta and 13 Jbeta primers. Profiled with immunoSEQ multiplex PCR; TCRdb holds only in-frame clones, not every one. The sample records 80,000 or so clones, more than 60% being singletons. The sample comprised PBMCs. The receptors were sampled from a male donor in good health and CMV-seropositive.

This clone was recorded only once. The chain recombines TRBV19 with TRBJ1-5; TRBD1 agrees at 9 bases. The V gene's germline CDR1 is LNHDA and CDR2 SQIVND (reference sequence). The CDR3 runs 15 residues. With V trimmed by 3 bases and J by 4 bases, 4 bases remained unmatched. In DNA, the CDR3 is TGTGCCAGTAGTATTCGTGGACAGGGGAATCAGCCCCAGCATTTT. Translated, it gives CASSIRGQGNQPQHF.

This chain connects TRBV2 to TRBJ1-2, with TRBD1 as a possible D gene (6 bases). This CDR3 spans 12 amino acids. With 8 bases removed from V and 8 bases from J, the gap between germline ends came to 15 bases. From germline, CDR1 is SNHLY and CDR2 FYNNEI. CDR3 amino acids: CASRPGTYGYTF. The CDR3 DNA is TGTGCCAGCCGCCCGGGGACATACGGCTACACCTTC.

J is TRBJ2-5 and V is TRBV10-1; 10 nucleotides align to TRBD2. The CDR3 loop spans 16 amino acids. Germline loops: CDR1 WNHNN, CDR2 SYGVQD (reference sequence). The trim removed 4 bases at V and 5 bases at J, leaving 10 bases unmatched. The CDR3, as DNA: TGCGCCAGCAGTGCGGAAGCGGGAGGGGCCCGGGAGACCCAGTACTTC. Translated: CASSAEAGGARETQYF.

The CDR3 spells CASSQGDYGYTF. CDR3 DNA: TGTGCCAGCAGTCAGGGGGATTATGGCTACACCTTC. The chain combines TRBV28 with TRBJ1-2; 7 nucleotides agree with TRBD1. V gave up 5 bases and J gave up 5 bases; unmatched junction bases: 2. Germline loops: CDR1 MDHEN, CDR2 SYDVKM. The CDR3 sequence is 12 residues long.

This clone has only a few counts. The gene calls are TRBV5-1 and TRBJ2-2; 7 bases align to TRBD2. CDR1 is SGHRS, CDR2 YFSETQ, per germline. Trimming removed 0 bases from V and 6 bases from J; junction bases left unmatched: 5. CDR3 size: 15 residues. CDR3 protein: CASSLDGTKSGELFF. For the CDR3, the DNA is TGCGCCAGCAGCTTGGACGGGACTAAGTCCGGGGAGCTGTTTTTT.

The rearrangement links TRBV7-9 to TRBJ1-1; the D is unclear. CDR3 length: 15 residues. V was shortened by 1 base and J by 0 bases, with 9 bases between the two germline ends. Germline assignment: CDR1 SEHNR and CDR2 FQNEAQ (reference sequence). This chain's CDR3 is CASSLVWEMNTEAFF. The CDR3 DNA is TGTGCCAGCAGCTTAGTTTGGGAGATGAACACTGAAGCTTTCTTT.

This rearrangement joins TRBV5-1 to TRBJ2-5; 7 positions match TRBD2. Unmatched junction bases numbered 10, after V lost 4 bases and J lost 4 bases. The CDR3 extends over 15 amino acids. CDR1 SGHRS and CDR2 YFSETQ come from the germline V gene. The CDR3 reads CASSDLRGRGETQYF. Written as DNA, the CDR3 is TGCGCCAGCAGCGATCTACGGGGGAGGGGAGAGACCCAGTACTTC.

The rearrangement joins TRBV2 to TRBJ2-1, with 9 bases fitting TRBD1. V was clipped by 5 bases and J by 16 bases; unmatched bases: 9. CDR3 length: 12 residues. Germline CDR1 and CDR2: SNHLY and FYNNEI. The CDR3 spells CASSINRDREFF. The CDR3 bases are TGTGCCAGCAGTATCAACCGGGACAGGGAATTCTTC.

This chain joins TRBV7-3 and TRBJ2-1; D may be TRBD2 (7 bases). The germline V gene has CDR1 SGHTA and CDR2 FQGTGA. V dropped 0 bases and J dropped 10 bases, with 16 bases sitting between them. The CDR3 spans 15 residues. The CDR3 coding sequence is TGTGCCAGCAGCTTAACAAGTGGGGGGGCTGGAGAGCAGTTCTTC. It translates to CASSLTSGGAGEQFF. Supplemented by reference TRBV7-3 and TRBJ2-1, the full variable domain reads GAGVSQTPSNKVTEKGKYVELRCDPISGHTALYWYRQSLGQGPEFLIYFQGTGAADDSGLPNDRFFAVRPEGSVSTLKIQRTERGDSAVYLCASSLTSGGAGEQFFGPGTRLTVL.

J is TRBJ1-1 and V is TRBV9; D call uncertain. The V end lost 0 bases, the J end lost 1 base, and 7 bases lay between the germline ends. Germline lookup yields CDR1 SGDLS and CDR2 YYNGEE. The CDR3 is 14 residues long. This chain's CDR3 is CASSVAHRNTEAFF. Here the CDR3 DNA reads TGTGCCAGCAGCGTAGCTCACAGGAACACTGAAGCTTTCTTT.

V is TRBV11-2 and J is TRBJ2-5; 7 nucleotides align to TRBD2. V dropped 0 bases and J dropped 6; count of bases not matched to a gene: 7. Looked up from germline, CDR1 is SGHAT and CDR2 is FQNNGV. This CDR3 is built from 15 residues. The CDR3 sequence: CASSLDPGGGKTQYF. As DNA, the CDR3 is TGTGCCAGCAGCTTAGATCCGGGGGGAGGAAAGACCCAGTACTTC. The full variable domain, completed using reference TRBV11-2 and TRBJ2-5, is EAGVAQSPRYKIIEKRQSVAFWCNPISGHATLYWYQQILGQGPKLLIQFQNNGVVDDSQLPKDRFSAERLKGVDSTLKIQPAKLEDSAVYLCASSLDPGGGKTQYFGPGTRLLVL.

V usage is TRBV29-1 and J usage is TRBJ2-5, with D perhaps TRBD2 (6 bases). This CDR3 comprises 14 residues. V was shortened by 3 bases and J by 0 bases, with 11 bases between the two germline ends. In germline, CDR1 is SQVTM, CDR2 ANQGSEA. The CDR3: CSVEFGDYQETQYF. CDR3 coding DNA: TGCAGCGTTGAGTTCGGGGACTACCAAGAGACCCAGTACTTC.

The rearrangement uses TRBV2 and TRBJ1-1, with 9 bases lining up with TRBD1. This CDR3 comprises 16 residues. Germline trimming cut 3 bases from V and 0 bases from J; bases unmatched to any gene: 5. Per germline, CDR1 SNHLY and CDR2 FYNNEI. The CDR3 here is CASSDRDRDLNTEAFF. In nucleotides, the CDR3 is TGTGCCAGCAGTGACCGGGACAGGGATTTGAACACTGAAGCTTTCTTT.

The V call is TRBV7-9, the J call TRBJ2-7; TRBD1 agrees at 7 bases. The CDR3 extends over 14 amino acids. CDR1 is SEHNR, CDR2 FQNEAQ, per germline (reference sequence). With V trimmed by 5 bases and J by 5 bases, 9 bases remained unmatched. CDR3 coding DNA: TGTGCCAGCAGCATAAACGACAGGGCCAACGAGCAGTACTTC. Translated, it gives CASSINDRANEQYF.

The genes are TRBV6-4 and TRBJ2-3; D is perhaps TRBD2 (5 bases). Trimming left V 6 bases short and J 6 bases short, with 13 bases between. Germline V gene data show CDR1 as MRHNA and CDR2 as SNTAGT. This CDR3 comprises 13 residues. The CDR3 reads CASSAGGFDTQYF. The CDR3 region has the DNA TGTGCCAGCAGCGCCGGCGGGTTTGATACGCAGTATTTT.

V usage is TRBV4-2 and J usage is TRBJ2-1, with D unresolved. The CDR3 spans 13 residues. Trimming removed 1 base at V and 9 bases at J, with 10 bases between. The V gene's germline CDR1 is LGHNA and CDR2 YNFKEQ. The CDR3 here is CASSQVQPREQFF. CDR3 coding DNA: TGTGCCAGCAGCCAAGTACAACCCCGTGAGCAGTTCTTC.

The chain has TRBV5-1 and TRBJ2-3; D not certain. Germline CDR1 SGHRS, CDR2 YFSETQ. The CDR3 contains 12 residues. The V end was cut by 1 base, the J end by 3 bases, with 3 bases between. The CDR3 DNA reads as TGCGCCAGCAGCTTGACAACAGATACGCAGTATTTT. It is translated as CASSLTTDTQYF. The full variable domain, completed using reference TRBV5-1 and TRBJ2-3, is KAGVTQTPRYLIKTRGQQVTLSCSPISGHRSVSWYQQTPGQGLQFLFEYFSETQRNKGNFPGRFSGRQFSNSRSEMNVSTLELGDSALYLCASSLTTDTQYFGPGTRLTVL.

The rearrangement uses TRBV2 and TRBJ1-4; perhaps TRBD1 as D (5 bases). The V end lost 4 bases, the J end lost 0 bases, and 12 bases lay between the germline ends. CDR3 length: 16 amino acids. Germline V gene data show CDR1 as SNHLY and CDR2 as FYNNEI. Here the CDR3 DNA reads TGTGCCAGCAGTGCAAACCCGACAGCAACTAATGAAAAACTGTTTTTT. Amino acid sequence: CASSANPTATNEKLFF.

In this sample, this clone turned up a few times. The DNA for the CDR3 is TGTGCCAGCAGCTTCGGGCAGGGCCTGAATTCACCCCTCCACTTT. It yields the protein CASSFGQGLNSPLHF. The V gene is TRBV5-6, the J gene TRBJ1-6; a possible D gene is TRBD1 (5 bases). Germline loops: CDR1 SGHDT, CDR2 YYEEEE. This CDR3 contains 15 residues. V was clipped by 2 bases and J by 7 bases, with 13 bases between them.

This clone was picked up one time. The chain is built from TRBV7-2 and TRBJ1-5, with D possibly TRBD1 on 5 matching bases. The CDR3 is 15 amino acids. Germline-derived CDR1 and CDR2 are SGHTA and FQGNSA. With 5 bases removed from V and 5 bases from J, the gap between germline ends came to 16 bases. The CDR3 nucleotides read TGTGCCAGCAGCATCAGGGCTGGCCAGGATCAGCCCCAGCATTTT. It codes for CASSIRAGQDQPQHF.

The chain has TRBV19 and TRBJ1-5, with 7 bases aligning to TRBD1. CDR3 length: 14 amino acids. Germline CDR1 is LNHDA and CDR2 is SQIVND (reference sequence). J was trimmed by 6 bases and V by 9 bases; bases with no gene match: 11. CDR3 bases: TGTGCCAGGCGCGGGGACAGTAGAAGTCAGCCCCAGCATTTT. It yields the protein CARRGDSRSQPQHF.

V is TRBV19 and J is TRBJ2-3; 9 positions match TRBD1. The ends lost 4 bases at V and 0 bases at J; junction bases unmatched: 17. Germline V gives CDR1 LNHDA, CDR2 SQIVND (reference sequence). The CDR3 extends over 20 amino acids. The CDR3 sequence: CASSRTNPGQGNHSTDTQYF. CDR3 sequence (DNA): TGTGCCAGTAGTAGAACAAATCCGGGACAGGGCAACCATAGCACAGATACGCAGTATTTT.

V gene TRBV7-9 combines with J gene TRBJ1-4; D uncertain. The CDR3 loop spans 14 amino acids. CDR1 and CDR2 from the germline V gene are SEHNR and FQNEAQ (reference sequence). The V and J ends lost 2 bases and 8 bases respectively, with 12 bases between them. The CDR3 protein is CASSLSSLREKLFF. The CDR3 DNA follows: TGTGCCAGCAGCTTATCAAGCTTACGAGAAAAACTGTTTTTT.

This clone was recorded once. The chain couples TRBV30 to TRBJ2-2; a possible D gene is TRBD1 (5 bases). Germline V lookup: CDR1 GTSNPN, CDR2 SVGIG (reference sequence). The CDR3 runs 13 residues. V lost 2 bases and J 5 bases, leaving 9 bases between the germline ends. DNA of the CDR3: TGTGCCTGGAGTCTCAGGGTTACCGGGGAGCTGTTTTTT. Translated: CAWSLRVTGELFF.

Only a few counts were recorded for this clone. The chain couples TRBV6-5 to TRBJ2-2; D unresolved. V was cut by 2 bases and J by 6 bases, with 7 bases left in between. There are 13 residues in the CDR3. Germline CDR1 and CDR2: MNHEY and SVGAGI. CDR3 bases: TGTGCCAGCAGTTACACGAGGCCCGGGGAGCTGTTTTTT. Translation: CASSYTRPGELFF.